Following are 29 T cell receptor beta chains from one sample sequenced in a study of T cells after yellow fever vaccination (dated by TCRdb to between 2018 and 2020). The treatment or condition label here, explained by the study, means: live attenuated yellow fever vaccine strain. Receptors were amplified or captured by 5' RACE. The listed sequencing device is Illumina HiSeq 2500. TCRdb took the public reads, trimmed them with fastp at Q25, ran MiXCR for clone calling and kept in-frame beta chains. Rows with a matching CDR3 protein are joined into one entry that keeps the most common DNA and genes. This sample holds approximately 27,000 distinct CDR3 sequences; 5% to 6% were observed only once. The biggest ten clones account for about an eighth of the sample. Sequencing used PBMCs, either bulk or a sorted T-cell subset (CD4+, CD8+, memory, or dextramer-sorted; not recorded which), obtained 15 days after the yellow fever booster vaccination. The origin of the receptors is a man aged 30-40 years who received the YFV17D yellow fever vaccine.

This clonotype was counted at least ten times. The CDR3 is CASSFESGYGYTF. The DNA for the CDR3 is TGCGCCAGCAGCTTTGAGTCGGGCTATGGCTACACCTTC. The chain employs TRBV5-1 and TRBJ1-2, with D unresolved. Germline CDR1 reads SGHRS; CDR2 reads YFSETQ. V was pared by 2 bases and J by 4 bases, with 9 bases between. This CDR3 has 13 amino acids.

This clonotype was recorded at least ten times. This chain links TRBV5-1 with TRBJ2-1; the match to TRBD1 covers 10 bases. This CDR3 contains 15 residues. J gave up 8 bases and V 4 bases, and 9 bases lay outside the gene matches. Germline CDR1 is SGHRS and CDR2 is YFSETQ. CDR3 bases: TGCGCCAGCAGCCTGCAGACAGGGGGCCGAGATGAGCAGTTCTTC. Its protein product is CASSLQTGGRDEQFF.

The chain links TRBV4-3 to TRBJ1-4, with 10 bases fitting TRBD1. V shed 6 bases and J 8 bases; nucleotides not matched to a gene: 6. The CDR3 contains 14 residues. Looked up from germline, CDR1 is LGHNA and CDR2 is YSLEER. CDR3 amino acids: CASSRLTGGEKLFF. The CDR3 region has the DNA TGCGCCAGCAGTCGACTGACAGGGGGCGAAAAACTGTTTTTT.

A remark on this clonotype: A clone one base away is much larger, so this may be a read error. The rearrangement links TRBV7-2 to TRBJ1-5; TRBD1 aligns across 7 bases. This CDR3 contains 14 residues. CDR1 and CDR2 from the germline V gene are SGHTA and FQGNSA. This chain's CDR3 is CASSLRQGNQPRHF. The CDR3 DNA reads as TGTGCCAGCAGCTTAAGACAGGGCAATCAGCCCCGGCATTTT.

This clonotype came up many times. The chain is built from TRBV29-1 and TRBJ2-5; D might be TRBD1 (6 bases). This CDR3 comprises 15 residues. Germline CDR1 SQVTM, CDR2 ANQGSEA. The V gene lost 1 base and the J gene lost 2 bases, with 14 bases spanning the gap. The CDR3 region is CSVEGGTPSQETQYF. CDR3 in DNA: TGCAGCGTTGAAGGGGGGACACCCTCTCAAGAGACCCAGTACTTC.

This clonotype was found a few times. V gene TRBV14 combines with J gene TRBJ1-2; D ambiguous. Germline V gene data show CDR1 as SGHDN and CDR2 as FVKESK. V was clipped by 4 bases and J by 2 bases, with 8 bases between them. CDR3 length: 13 amino acids. The CDR3 DNA reads TGTGCCAGCAGCCCTTGGCGGAACTATGGCTACACCTTC. Protein sequence: CASSPWRNYGYTF.

This clonotype has at least ten counts. This sequence joins TRBV7-2 and TRBJ2-1; D is undetermined. The length of the CDR3 is 11 residues. Germline loops: CDR1 SGHTA, CDR2 FQGNSA. Deletions cut 4 bases from V and 10 bases from J, with 8 bases between. In DNA, the CDR3 is TGTGCCAGCAGCTCCGTCCGGGAGCAGTTCTTC. Translated: CASSSVREQFF. The variable domain in full, completed from reference TRBV7-2 and TRBJ2-1, reads GAGVSQSPSNKVTEKGKDVELRCDPISGHTALYWYRQSLGQGLEFLIYFQGNSAPDKSGLPSDRFSAERTGGSVSTLTIQRTQQEDSAVYLCASSSVREQFFGPGTRLTVL.

This clonotype has just one count. This clone may be a read error of a much larger clone one base away. In DNA form, the CDR3 reads TGTGCCAGCAATTTACAGGGGGCCTGTGAGACCCAGTACTTC. It translates to CASNLQGACETQYF. The chain has TRBV6-2 or TRBV6-3 and TRBJ2-5; 9 bases are a match to TRBD1. This CDR3 comprises 14 residues. Germline CDR1 MNHEY, CDR2 SVGEGT. Losses at the gene ends were 7 bases for V and 5 bases for J; bases not matched to a gene: 8.

Note on this clonotype: Possible read error: a much larger clone is one base away. This sequence joins TRBV24-1 and TRBJ1-5; 7 bases map to TRBD1. Germline CDR1 and CDR2: KGHDR and SFDVKD. This CDR3 comprises 18 residues. CDR3 DNA: TGTGCCACCAGTGAGAGAGGGGGTAGGGGGCAGGACAATCAGCCCCTGCATTTT. Protein: CATSERGGRGQDNQPLHF.

This clonotype was picked up many times. This sequence joins TRBV12-3 or TRBV12-4 and TRBJ2-7, with TRBD1 as a possible D gene (6 bases). This CDR3 has 11 amino acids. Trimming removed 4 bases from V and 9 bases from J, with 10 bases in between. CDR3 nucleotides: TGTGCCAGCAGTTATACAGGGCGGCAGTACTTC. Amino acid sequence: CASSYTGRQYF.

Ten or more counts support this clonotype. The chain carries TRBV29-1 and TRBJ2-3, with 9 bases that match TRBD1. The junction had 13 bases not matched to a gene; V was cut back by 8 bases and J by 4 bases. The CDR3 spans 15 residues. Germline-derived CDR1 and CDR2 are SQVTM and ANQGSEA. This chain's CDR3 is CSLREGTGWADTQYF. The CDR3 region has the DNA TGCAGCCTCAGGGAGGGGACAGGGTGGGCAGATACGCAGTATTTT.

This clonotype appeared a few times. The CDR3 DNA reads TGTGCCAGCTCACCGGGACACAGGGCAGAGACCCAGTACTTC. Amino acids: CASSPGHRAETQYF. V gene TRBV18 combines with J gene TRBJ2-5; possibly TRBD1 for D (6 bases). Trimming removed 3 bases from V and 4 bases from J, with 12 bases in between. Germline V lookup: CDR1 KGHSH, CDR2 LQKENI. This CDR3 region has 14 residues.

This clonotype occurred many times. The genes are TRBV5-1 and TRBJ2-3, with 7 bases fitting TRBD1. CDR1 and CDR2 from the germline V gene are SGHRS and YFSETQ. This CDR3 contains 17 residues. J was trimmed by 2 bases and V by 3 bases; bases with no gene match: 12. The CDR3 nucleotides are TGCGCCAGCAGCTCAGGGGGAGTGGAGGACACCACAGATACGCAGTATTTT. The encoded protein is CASSSGGVEDTTDTQYF.

This clonotype was observed at least ten times. The chain couples TRBV20-1 to TRBJ2-5, with TRBD1 matching over 10 bases. The CDR3 consists of 14 residues. CDR1 is DFQATT, CDR2 SNEGSKA, per germline (reference sequence). V lost 4 bases, J lost 4 bases, and 6 bases stayed unmatched. CDR3 in DNA: TGCAGTGCTACCGGACAGGGGGATATAGAGACCCAGTACTTC. It codes for CSATGQGDIETQYF.

This clonotype appeared many times. The genes are TRBV21-1 and TRBJ2-2; the D call in the table, TRBD2, was not verified against the DNA. TRBV21-1 is reported as a pseudogene. This CDR3 has 15 amino acids. CDR3 protein: CASSASGPNTGELFF. CDR3 DNA sequence: TGTGCCAGCAGCGCCAGCGGGCCGAACACCGGGGAGCTGTTTTTT.

This clonotype showed up many times. The rearrangement joins TRBV6-5 to TRBJ2-2, with TRBD1 identical over 12 bases. This CDR3 is 14 amino acids long. V lost 8 bases and J lost 7; bases outside the gene matches: 5. The germline gives CDR1 MNHEY, CDR2 SVGAGI. The CDR3 DNA follows: TGTGCCAGCGGGACAGGGGGCTATAACGGGGAGCTGTTTTTT. Protein sequence: CASGTGGYNGELFF.

This clonotype has at least ten counts. The chain has TRBV18 and TRBJ2-3; D is ambiguous. The V end lost 8 bases, the J end lost 5 bases, and 8 bases lay between the germline ends. This CDR3 comprises 11 residues. The germline CDR1 and CDR2 sequences are KGHSH and LQKENI. The CDR3 region has the DNA TGTGCCAGCACGGCGGTAGATACGCAGTATTTT. Protein: CASTAVDTQYF.

This clonotype appeared many times. J is TRBJ2-1 and V is TRBV5-1; 10 nucleotides line up with TRBD2. The CDR3 has 15 residues. Germline V lookup: CDR1 SGHRS, CDR2 YFSETQ. V gave up 0 bases and J gave up 5 bases; unmatched junction bases: 2. The CDR3 region is CASSLVTSGNNEQFF. Here the CDR3 DNA reads TGCGCCAGCAGCTTGGTAACTAGCGGGAACAATGAGCAGTTCTTC.

This clonotype was detected ten times or more. The V and J genes are TRBV7-2 and TRBJ2-3, with D possibly being TRBD2 (6 bases). This CDR3 is built from 14 residues. Trimming cost V 5 bases and J 2 bases, with 11 bases left between them. Germline CDR1 is SGHTA and CDR2 is FQGNSA. The CDR3 DNA sequence: TGTGCCAGCAGCGTAACTAGCAACACAGATACGCAGTATTTT. As protein: CASSVTSNTDTQYF.

The chain is built from TRBV7-2 and TRBJ2-1, with D hard to call. The CDR3 has 15 amino acids. V was shortened by 5 bases and J by 0 bases, with 11 bases between the two germline ends. Germline V CDR1 and CDR2: SGHTA, FQGNSA. The CDR3 nucleotides read TGTGCCAGCAGCCATAGCACAAACTCCTACAATGAGCAGTTCTTC. It yields the protein CASSHSTNSYNEQFF.

This sequence joins TRBV6-1 and TRBJ1-1; possibly TRBD1 for D (5 bases). The CDR3 loop spans 14 amino acids. Germline CDR1 reads MNHNS; CDR2 reads SASEGT. The V and J ends lost 6 bases and 5 bases respectively, with 16 bases between them. The CDR3 DNA reads TGTGCCAGCAGACGGGTCTCGGGGGGAACTGAAGCTTTCTTT. It specifies CASRRVSGGTEAFF.

This clonotype is medium-sized in the sample. The genes are TRBV30 and TRBJ2-3, with D uncertain. V lost 1 base to trimming and J lost 2 bases, with 7 bases between them. From germline, CDR1 is GTSNPN and CDR2 SVGIG (reference sequence). This CDR3 has 13 residues. Here the CDR3 reads CAWSGVTTDTQYF. The DNA for the CDR3 is TGTGCCTGGAGTGGCGTAACCACAGATACGCAGTATTTT.

This clonotype was picked up many times. The chain combines TRBV7-9 with TRBJ2-3; D is ambiguous. Trimming removed 1 base from V and 0 bases from J, with 8 bases in between. CDR3 length: 15 amino acids. Per the germline V gene, CDR1 is SEHNR and CDR2 is FQNEAQ (reference sequence). Here the CDR3 DNA reads TGTGCCAGCAGCTTAGTGGCGCTTAGCACAGATACGCAGTATTTT. It codes for CASSLVALSTDTQYF.

The V call is TRBV7-2, the J call TRBJ2-5; 10 bases line up with TRBD1. The CDR3 consists of 15 residues. Trimming cost V 5 bases and J 7 bases; bases outside gene matches: 10. Germline V gives CDR1 SGHTA, CDR2 FQGNSA. The CDR3 DNA reads TGTGCCAGCAGCACCCAGACAGGGGGCGCCGGGACCCAGTACTTC. Translating it yields CASSTQTGGAGTQYF.

The table lists this clonotype with many counts. The CDR3 reads CASSSRQIQGEKLFF. DNA of the CDR3: TGTGCCAGCAGCTCACGACAGATCCAGGGAGAAAAACTGTTTTTT. V and J are TRBV11-2 and TRBJ1-4, with a possible D match to TRBD1 (5 bases). This CDR3 is built from 15 residues. CDR1 SGHAT and CDR2 FQNNGV come from the germline V gene. V was trimmed by 4 bases and J by 8 bases, leaving 17 bases between them.

This clonotype was counted a few times. V is TRBV10-1 and J is TRBJ2-3; tentative D call: TRBD1 (6 bases). Per the germline V gene, CDR1 is WNHNN and CDR2 is SYGVQD (reference sequence). This CDR3 region has 16 residues. Trimming stripped 6 bases from V and 4 bases from J, with 20 bases between. The CDR3 nucleotides read TGCGCCAGCAGGAACCGGGACAAACGAGGAGCAGATACGCAGTATTTT. Translating it yields CASRNRDKRGADTQYF.

This clonotype occurred many times. The rearrangement uses TRBV25-1 and TRBJ2-2, with D perhaps matching TRBD1 (5 bases). Per germline, CDR1 MGHDK and CDR2 SYGVNS. This CDR3 is 14 amino acids long. V was trimmed by 0 bases and J by 3 bases, leaving 5 bases between them. The chain's CDR3 is CASSEYRDTGELFF. For the CDR3, the DNA is TGTGCCAGCAGTGAATACAGGGACACCGGGGAGCTGTTTTTT.

This clonotype was observed many times. The V and J genes are TRBV3-1 and TRBJ2-1, with D unclear. The CDR3 has 15 residues. Germline V gives CDR1 LGHDT, CDR2 YNNKEL (reference sequence). Trimming cost V 4 bases and J 0 bases, with 10 bases left between them. The CDR3 sequence is CASSLILSSYNEQFF. Here the CDR3 DNA reads TGTGCCAGCAGCCTCATACTTAGCTCCTACAATGAGCAGTTCTTC.

Of note for this clonotype: This may be a read error: a much more frequent sequence differs by one nucleotide. The chain carries TRBV7-2 and TRBJ2-1; 8 bases map to TRBD2. Germline V gives CDR1 SGHTA, CDR2 FQGNSA. The CDR3 has 16 residues. V was pared by 5 bases and J by 9 bases, with 15 bases of the junction left unmatched. In DNA, the CDR3 is TGTGCCAGCAGCACGACGACTATCGGGAGGGCCACTGAGCAGTTCTTC. It specifies CASSTTTIGRATEQFF.